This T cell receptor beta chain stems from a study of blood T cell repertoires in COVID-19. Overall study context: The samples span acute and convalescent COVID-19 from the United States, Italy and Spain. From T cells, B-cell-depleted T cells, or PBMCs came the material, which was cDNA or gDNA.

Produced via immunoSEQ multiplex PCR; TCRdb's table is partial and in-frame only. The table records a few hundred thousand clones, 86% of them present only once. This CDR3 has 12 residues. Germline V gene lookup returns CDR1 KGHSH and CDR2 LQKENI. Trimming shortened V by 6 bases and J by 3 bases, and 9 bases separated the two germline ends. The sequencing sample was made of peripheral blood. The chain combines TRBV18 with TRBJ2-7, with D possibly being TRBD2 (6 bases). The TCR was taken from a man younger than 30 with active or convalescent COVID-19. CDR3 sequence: CASSEGYYEQYF. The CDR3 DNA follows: TGTGCCAGCTCGGAGGGTTACTACGAGCAGTACTTC.